The text below deals with one T cell receptor (beta chain). The clone's antigen remains unknown. Base quality data are lacking; no much larger clone is found one base away. TCRbeta CDR3 regions were profiled by bias-controlled multiplex PCR amplification of genomic DNA with the immunoSEQ Assay. The authors processed their data as follows. The absolute abundance of each unique TCRbeta CDR3 region was quantified after sequences were collapsed and filtered. Differential abundance was tested with two models: a binomial (Fisher-equivalent) model and a beta-binomial model that adds time-dependent variance fitted from healthy donors. Clones with fewer than 5 combined templates were removed, and differential abundance was called for clones with a Benjamini-Hochberg FDR below 0.01. Beta-binomial variance was modeled as a function of total template count across the two samples using the form v = (b*log(k)+a)^2. TCRdb obtained this table from immuneACCESS and retained in-frame rearrangements with V and J assigned. These tables miss some clones; where compared with another copy, unresolved V genes account for less than half of the shortfall, and the remainder is unexplained. The V and J calls and clone size were taken over from that table, and D and trimming were inferred from the DNA. For this sample the table gives 100,000 or so clones, of which around 90% were detected only once. The top ten clonotypes cover 17% of the sample.

The data belong to a study of identifying expanded T cells in peripheral blood (dated by TCRdb to the late 2010s). About the investigation overall: Separate aliquots of the same genomic DNA pool were sequenced to produce technical replicates, and four replicates were compared in pairs.

No immune events, such as infections, were documented for the healthy donors during the collection period. Blood repertoires from healthy donors were used as a training cohort for calibrating time-dependent variance in a beta-binomial model of differential abundance of T-cell clones. The training cohort was composed of roughly ten healthy donors, 3 female and 7 male. The donors were between about 25 and 70 years old, with an average age of around 42 years. Obtained from a commercial supplier, whole blood was collected from each healthy donor at three time points set two to three weeks apart. Genomic DNA was extracted from unsorted whole blood for immunosequencing. The CDR3 numbers 14 residues from cysteine through phenylalanine. Just the 42-base CDR3 DNA is kept, in frame starting at base 1. The germline V gene yields SGHTS for CDR1 and YDEGEE for CDR2. The germline ends are 11 bases apart after V is trimmed by 1 base and J by 4 bases.

Paper-wide results and their limitations: It was expected by the authors that biological variance in healthy repertoires might increase further over much longer intervals, such as months to years. Approximately 1.2 differentially abundant clones were flagged by the binomial model between technical replicates, whereas about 15 and 19 were flagged over roughly two weeks and four weeks, respectively. Across all healthy donors, variance in clone template counts between approximately two-week samples was found to increase significantly with total template count. The beta-binomial model significantly reduced the number of clones called differentially abundant and the false-positive rate across all healthy-donor time intervals.

The TCR sequence derives from a person aged 18-70 years in good health. The sequenced material came from blood. The chain is encoded by TRBV5-8 joined to TRBJ1-1; no D gene is confidently identified. This receptor carries the CDR3 CASSLRGLGTEAFF. The base sequence is TGTGCCAGCAGCTTGCGTGGGTTGGGCACTGAAGCTTTCTTT. Here the CDR3 is joined to the reference TRBV5-8 and TRBJ1-1 genes, and the full variable domain is: EAGVTQSPTHLIKTRGQQATLRCSPISGHTSVYWYQQALGLGLQFLLWYDEGEERNRGNFPPRFSGRQFPNYSSELNVNALELEDSALYLCASSLRGLGTEAFFGQGTRLTVV.